The entry that follows covers one T cell receptor (beta chain) sequence. No much larger clone exists at a distance of one base, and base qualities are not known. The data belong to a study of T cell repertoires in chronic hepatitis B (dated by TCRdb to the late 2010s). Libraries were built with the immunoSEQ multiplex PCR assay. This is the immuneACCESS table as TCRdb keeps it, with only in-frame sequences that have V and J called. A part of the clones is gone; compared with another copy, unresolved V genes explain less than half, and the rest is unexplained. The table for this sample shows around 15 clones. The germline V gene sets CDR1 to SGDLS and CDR2 to YYNGEE. From the cysteine up to the phenylalanine, the CDR3 has a length of 17 residues. Only CDR3 DNA remains: 51 bases, in frame from the first base. For this chain, trimming is 0 bases at the V end and 7 bases at the J end, and the number of junction bases without a gene match is 9.

Sample: HBV core (core169) epitope-specific CD8+ T cells from PBMCs. Recombination connected TRBV9 to TRBJ1-6; TRBD1 fits 8 bases in the junction. The sequence derives from a human donor with chronic hepatitis B virus infection. The DNA reads TGTGCCAGCAGCGTAGAAGGGACAGGAACAAACAATTCACCCCTCCACTTT. It is translated as CASSVEGTGTNNSPLHF.